A single sample is the source of the 9 T cell receptor beta chains below, sequenced in a study of shared clonotypes between healthy human individuals. Libraries were prepared by immunoSEQ multiplex PCR; TCRdb keeps only in-frame clonotypes and omits some of them. The sample consists of about a million clones, more than 75% of them appearing once. The source material was memory CD4+ T cells sorted from blood. Subset here: CD45RA-negative fraction. The receptor source for this set is a man aged 18 to 35 in good health.

This clone occurred once. Other DNA sequences in this specimen translate into the identical CDR3. The V and J genes are TRBV5-1 and TRBJ2-1; a possible D gene is TRBD1 (5 bases). V was cut by 0 bases and J by 0 bases, with 7 bases left in between. The CDR3 totals 15 residues. Germline CDR1 SGHRS, CDR2 YFSETQ. CDR3 coding DNA: TGCGCCAGCAGCTTGGGACAGAGCTCCTACAATGAGCAGTTCTTC. Its protein is CASSLGQSSYNEQFF.

The J gene is TRBJ1-5, the V gene TRBV9, with 7 bases that match TRBD1. Per germline, CDR1 SGDLS and CDR2 YYNGEE. V trimming: 4 bases; J trimming: 5 bases; junction bases outside the gene matches: 9. The length of the CDR3 is 15 residues. The CDR3 reads CASSPPGQLDQPQHF. CDR3 coding DNA: TGTGCCAGCAGCCCCCCGGGACAGCTTGATCAGCCCCAGCATTTT.

This chain connects TRBV4-1 to TRBJ2-1; the match to TRBD2 covers 9 bases. V was clipped by 6 bases and J by 8 bases; unmatched bases: 8. There are 14 residues in the CDR3. Germline values: CDR1 MGHRA, CDR2 YSYEKL. The CDR3 DNA follows: TGCGCCAGCAGAGCCAAAGCGGGAGGATATGAGCAGTTCTTC. It specifies CASRAKAGGYEQFF.

This chain's CDR3 is CASSLASGELFF. CDR3 nucleotides: TGTGCCAGCAGTTTAGCCTCCGGGGAGCTGTTTTTT. This chain uses TRBV27 with TRBJ2-2; no firm D call. V was clipped by 2 bases and J by 6 bases, with 4 bases between them. Looked up from germline, CDR1 is MNHEY and CDR2 is SMNVEV (reference sequence). There are 12 residues in the CDR3.

This chain joins TRBV11-2 and TRBJ2-7; TRBD2 matches at 9 bases. V was clipped by 1 base and J by 2 bases; unmatched bases: 3. The V gene's germline CDR1 is SGHAT and CDR2 FQNNGV. The CDR3 sequence is 15 residues long. This CDR3 is CASSLGLAAAYEQYF. The CDR3 nucleotides are TGTGCCAGCAGCTTAGGACTAGCGGCGGCCTACGAGCAGTACTTC.

This clone was seen more than once but under ten times. The sample carries other DNA sequences with the same CDR3. This chain joins TRBV7-2 and TRBJ2-7; D may correspond to TRBD1 or TRBD2 (5 bases each). This CDR3 comprises 14 residues. Looked up from germline, CDR1 is SGHTA and CDR2 is FQGNSA. Trimming removed 1 base from V and 0 bases from J, with 7 bases in between. The CDR3 nucleotides read TGTGCCAGCAGCTTAGGGGGGACCTCCTACGAGCAGTACTTC. Translating it yields CASSLGGTSYEQYF.

This clone appeared a single time. This CDR3 reads CSVIGVGGGNQPQHF. The CDR3 region has the DNA TGCAGCGTTATTGGGGTTGGCGGGGGGAATCAGCCCCAGCATTTT. The chain links TRBV29-1 to TRBJ1-5; a possible D gene is TRBD1 (5 bases). Germline lookup yields CDR1 SQVTM and CDR2 ANQGSEA. Trimming pared 5 bases from V and 4 bases from J, leaving 18 bases between. There are 15 residues in the CDR3.

Concerning this clone itself: At one end, the junction sequence differs from germline, possibly due to a read error. The rearrangement joins TRBV7-7 to TRBJ2-3; possibly TRBD1 for D (6 bases). The CDR3 sequence is 15 residues long. Germline CDR1 reads SSHAT; CDR2 reads FNYEAQ (reference sequence). The chain's CDR3 is CASSLGKTGLDTQYF. The CDR3 nucleotides are TGTGCTAGCAGCTTAGGCAAAACAGGGCTCGATACGCAGTATTTT.

This chain joins TRBV7-2 and TRBJ2-2; perhaps TRBD1 as D (5 bases). V lost 0 bases and J lost 7, with 9 bases in between. Looked up from germline, CDR1 is SGHTA and CDR2 is FQGNSA. The CDR3 has 14 residues. As DNA, the CDR3 is TGTGCCAGCAGCTTAGCAGGGGCGGACGGGGAGCTGTTTTTT. Protein: CASSLAGADGELFF. Variable domain in full (rest from reference TRBV7-2 and TRBJ2-2): GAGVSQSPSNKVTEKGKDVELRCDPISGHTALYWYRQSLGQGLEFLIYFQGNSAPDKSGLPSDRFSAERTGGSVSTLTIQRTQQEDSAVYLCASSLAGADGELFFGEGSRLTVL.